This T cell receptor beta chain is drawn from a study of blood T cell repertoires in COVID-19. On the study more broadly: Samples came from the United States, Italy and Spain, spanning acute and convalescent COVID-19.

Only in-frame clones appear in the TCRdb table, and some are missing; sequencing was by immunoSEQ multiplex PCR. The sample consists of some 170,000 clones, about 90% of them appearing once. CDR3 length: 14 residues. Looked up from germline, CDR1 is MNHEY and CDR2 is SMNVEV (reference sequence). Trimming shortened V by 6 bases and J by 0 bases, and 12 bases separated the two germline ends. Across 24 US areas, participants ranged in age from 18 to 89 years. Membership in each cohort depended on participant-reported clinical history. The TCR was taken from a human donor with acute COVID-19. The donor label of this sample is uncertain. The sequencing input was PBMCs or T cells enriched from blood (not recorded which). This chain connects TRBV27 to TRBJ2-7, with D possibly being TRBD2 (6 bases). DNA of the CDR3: TGTGCCAGCAGCGGGGGACGGCACTCCTACGAGCAGTACTTC. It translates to CASSGGRHSYEQYF.